Below, one T cell receptor beta chain is given with its context. Its antigen is unidentified. Unique molecular identifier tags were affixed to discrete cDNA molecules. In TCRdb, the 5' RACE reads were re-called with MiXCR into one record per CDR3 protein. Of under 100,000 distinct CDR3 sequences listed, 11% are singletons. Germline loops: CDR1 KGHSH, CDR2 LQKENI. V shed 3 bases and J 4 bases; nucleotides not matched to a gene: 9. There are 16 residues in the CDR3. The data stem from a study of early T cells in non-severe SARS-CoV-2 infection. Study summary: Whole-blood bulk RNA, unsorted, was sequenced, and chains were unpaired.

Whole-study results and caveats: Sequences matched to VDJdb favored anti-spike CD8 responses, while private and CD4 specificities were missed.

The TCR comes from an adult who was a healthcare worker with PCR-confirmed SARS-CoV-2 infection or an uninfected control (not recorded which). Sequencing was performed on whole blood. The chain links TRBV18 to TRBJ2-1; 7 bases line up with TRBD1. The CDR3 DNA sequence: TGTGCCAGCTCACCTCCACTGGGACAGATGTACAATGAGCAGTTCTTC. It codes for CASSPPLGQMYNEQFF. The variable domain in full, with the rest retrieved from reference TRBV18 and TRBJ2-1, is NAGVMQNPRHLVRRRGQEARLRCSPMKGHSHVYWYRQLPEEGLKFMVYLQKENIIDESGMPKERFSAEFPKEGPSILRIQQVVRGDSAAYFCASSPPLGQMYNEQFFGPGTRLTVL.